Following are 13 T cell receptor beta chains from one sample sequenced in a study of shared clonotypes between healthy human individuals (dated by TCRdb to between 2020 and 2021). The library was obtained by the immunoSEQ multiplex PCR assay. TCRdb took over this immuneACCESS table, retaining in-frame rearrangements with V and J assigned. Such tables are incomplete; in checked studies, under half of the missing clones stem from an unresolved V gene, and the remainder is unexplained. Counted in this sample were approximately 2.1 million clones; 90% to 95% of them appeared once. The ten largest clones capture 0.39% of the sample. Input material: naive CD4+ T cells from PBMCs. The cell subset or site label for this specimen denotes: CD45RA+ positively selected. These receptors all come from a man aged 18 to 30 in good health. Some clones in this sample may be carry-over from other donors' samples.

This clone was seen a single time. Other DNA sequences in the same sample also yield this CDR3. J is TRBJ2-3 and V is TRBV28; D remains unclear. V lost 5 bases to trimming and J lost 1 base, with 7 bases between them. This CDR3 region has 13 residues. From germline, CDR1 is MDHEN and CDR2 SYDVKM. The CDR3 DNA follows: TGTGCCAGCAGTGGCCAGGGCACAGATACGCAGTATTTT. It codes for CASSGQGTDTQYF.

The CDR3: CASSLRGLQETQYF. The DNA for the CDR3 is TGTGCCAGCAGCTTAAGGGGTCTCCAAGAGACCCAGTACTTC. The chain combines TRBV7-9 with TRBJ2-5; possibly TRBD1 for D (5 bases). Germline V lookup: CDR1 SEHNR, CDR2 FQNEAQ (reference sequence). V lost 2 bases and J lost 1, with 8 bases in between. The CDR3 has 14 residues.

V is TRBV7-3 and J is TRBJ2-1, with 10 bases that match TRBD2. The CDR3 loop spans 15 amino acids. Germline loops: CDR1 SGHTA, CDR2 FQGTGA. V was clipped by 5 bases and J by 4 bases; unmatched bases: 5. The CDR3 reads CASSAKLAGYNEQFF. The CDR3 region has the DNA TGTGCCAGCAGCGCGAAACTAGCGGGGTACAATGAGCAGTTCTTC.

As for this clone: Other DNA sequences of this sample code for an identical CDR3. V gene TRBV5-1 combines with J gene TRBJ2-5; D is ambiguous. The CDR3 runs 12 residues. Trimming stripped 2 bases from V and 2 bases from J, with 4 bases between. The germline V gene encodes CDR1 SGHRS and CDR2 YFSETQ. The CDR3 protein is CASSFPQETQYF. The DNA for the CDR3 is TGCGCCAGCAGCTTCCCTCAAGAGACCCAGTACTTC. The full variable domain, its missing parts supplied by reference TRBV5-1 and TRBJ2-5, is KAGVTQTPRYLIKTRGQQVTLSCSPISGHRSVSWYQQTPGQGLQFLFEYFSETQRNKGNFPGRFSGRQFSNSRSEMNVSTLELGDSALYLCASSFPQETQYFGPGTRLLVL.

This chain links TRBV30 with TRBJ1-4; 8 bases map to TRBD1. With V trimmed by 3 bases and J by 7 bases, 4 bases remained unmatched. CDR1 and CDR2 (germline): GTSNPN, SVGIG (reference sequence). This CDR3 is built from 13 residues. The DNA for the CDR3 is TGTGCCTGGAGGGGACAGGCGGGTGAAAAACTGTTTTTT. It codes for CAWRGQAGEKLFF.

A word on this clone: Other nucleotide sequences from this sample produce the same CDR3. The chain carries TRBV5-1 and TRBJ2-6, with D possibly matching TRBD2 (7 bases). Trimming took off 0 bases at V and 4 bases at J, with 11 bases between the two ends. The CDR3 sequence is 16 residues long. From germline, CDR1 is SGHRS and CDR2 YFSETQ. The CDR3 here is CASSLAGGAGANVLTF. CDR3 bases: TGCGCCAGCAGCTTGGCTGGGGGGGCCGGGGCCAACGTCCTGACTTTC.

V is TRBV27 and J is TRBJ1-1; TRBD1 agrees at 8 bases. CDR3 length: 15 amino acids. Looked up from germline, CDR1 is MNHEY and CDR2 is SMNVEV (reference sequence). Losses at the gene ends were 4 bases for V and 0 bases for J; bases not matched to a gene: 4. The chain's CDR3 is CASSYRTGLNTEAFF. The CDR3 DNA reads as TGTGCCAGCAGTTATCGGACAGGGCTGAACACTGAAGCTTTCTTT.

The chain couples TRBV18 to TRBJ1-5; D is undetermined. Germline V lookup: CDR1 KGHSH, CDR2 LQKENI. CDR3 length equals 15 residues. Trimming cost V 4 bases and J 6 bases, with 16 bases left between them. The CDR3 loop is CASSRPIIDGQPQHF. CDR3 nucleotide sequence: TGTGCCAGCTCACGGCCGATTATCGACGGTCAGCCCCAGCATTTT.

The chain combines TRBV11-2 with TRBJ2-7; D is tentatively TRBD1 or TRBD2 (5 bases each). The CDR3 consists of 15 residues. V lost 5 bases and J 1 base, leaving 15 bases between the germline ends. CDR1 and CDR2 from the germline V gene are SGHAT and FQNNGV. DNA for the CDR3: TGTGCCAGCAGCACCAGAACGGGACGGTCCTACGAGCAGTACTTC. Translating gives CASSTRTGRSYEQYF.

The V gene is TRBV6-6, the J gene TRBJ2-3; 8 bases are shared with TRBD2. Germline V lookup: CDR1 MNHNY, CDR2 SVGAGI (reference sequence). The CDR3 extends over 14 amino acids. V was clipped by 2 bases and J by 5 bases; unmatched bases: 3. CDR3 coding DNA: TGTGCCAGCAGTTACGGGACTAGTGGAGATACGCAGTATTTT. Amino acids: CASSYGTSGDTQYF.

The chain links TRBV4-1 to TRBJ2-3; D is uncertain. Germline lookup yields CDR1 MGHRA and CDR2 YSYEKL. The ends were cut back, 4 bases at V and 2 bases at J, with 10 bases in the middle. This CDR3 comprises 14 residues. The CDR3 nucleotides read TGCGCCAGCAGCCTGACTCTCATCACAGATACGCAGTATTTT. It translates to CASSLTLITDTQYF.

The rearrangement uses TRBV2 and TRBJ2-7; 10 bases are shared with TRBD2. CDR3 size: 18 residues. Germline V gene lookup returns CDR1 SNHLY and CDR2 FYNNEI. V trimming: 5 bases; J trimming: 3 bases; junction bases outside the gene matches: 16. The CDR3: CASSHDRASGSRGYEQYF. The CDR3, as DNA: TGTGCCAGCAGTCATGATAGGGCTAGCGGGAGTAGGGGCTACGAGCAGTACTTC.

This chain joins TRBV10-1 and TRBJ1-1; D might be TRBD1 (5 bases). Between the trimmed V and J ends, which lost 5 bases and 0 bases, there was a span of 10 bases. This CDR3 comprises 14 residues. Germline lookup yields CDR1 WNHNN and CDR2 SYGVQD (reference sequence). CDR3 region: CASSLGRMNTEAFF. CDR3 coding DNA: TGCGCCAGCAGTCTGGGACGGATGAACACTGAAGCTTTCTTT.